This record looks at one T cell receptor (beta chain) sequence and its context. Its antigen is not known. The source of the sample is a study of T cells after yellow fever vaccination. Germline lookup yields CDR1 SGHTA and CDR2 FQGNSA. The CDR3 extends over 16 amino acids. The germline V and J ends were trimmed by 1 base and 0 bases, with 11 bases remaining between them. Study findings and constraints: Primary-vaccination clones mostly resurfaced post-booster (96% CD4, roughly 90% CD8).

In TCRdb, the 5' RACE reads were re-called with MiXCR into one record per CDR3 protein. The sample yields 350,000 to 450,000 distinct CDR3 sequences, 15% to 20% seen once. This sample comprised PBMCs, obtained before the yellow fever booster vaccination. The sequence was obtained from a man aged 18 to 35 who received the YFV17D yellow fever vaccine. V is TRBV7-2 and J is TRBJ2-3, with D possibly TRBD2 on 7 matching bases. The chain's CDR3 is CASSLDRGGSTDTQYF. The CDR3 DNA follows: TGTGCCAGCAGCTTAGATAGGGGGGGAAGCACAGATACGCAGTATTTT. Together with reference TRBV7-2 and TRBJ2-3, the CDR3 gives the full variable domain: GAGVSQSPSNKVTEKGKDVELRCDPISGHTALYWYRQSLGQGLEFLIYFQGNSAPDKSGLPSDRFSAERTGGSVSTLTIQRTQQEDSAVYLCASSLDRGGSTDTQYFGPGTRLTVL.